This T cell receptor beta chain was captured by sequencing in a study of blood T cell repertoires in COVID-19. Turning to the study itself: COVID-19 samples, acute and convalescent, were from the United States, Italy and Spain. PBMCs, B-cell-depleted T cells, or T cells were the source of the cDNA or gDNA that made up the material.

The germline V gene encodes CDR1 MNHEY and CDR2 SVGAGI. The CDR3 is 15 amino acids. The ends were cut back, 5 bases at V and 3 bases at J, with 14 bases in the middle. Per the study methods: Estimation of nucleated cell counts relied on the amplification of reference gene primers. Here immunoSEQ multiplex PCR was the method, and the copy in TCRdb shows in-frame clones only, minus some. The V and J calls and clone size were taken over from that table, and D and trimming were inferred from the DNA. The sample holds hundreds of thousands of clones, around 90% seen once. Before being deemed recovered, Cohort 3 donors had two negative PCRs, clearance, or symptom resolution.

Material: PBMCs or T cells enriched from blood (not recorded which). This receptor was taken from a man in his sixties who had recovered from COVID-19. The rearrangement uses TRBV6-5 and TRBJ2-1; D unresolved. The CDR3 is CASSTLRASYNEQFF. In DNA form, the CDR3 reads TGTGCCAGCAGTACACTCCGCGCTAGCTACAATGAGCAGTTCTTC.